These 30 T cell receptor beta chains share one sample of origin, sequenced in a study of identical twins. TCRdb analysed the 5' RACE reads with MiXCR anew, one entry per CDR3 protein. Of about 700,000 distinct CDR3 sequences listed, over 8.5% are singletons. This same sample was also taken into another study, of yellow fever vaccine responses in identical twins.

Material: PBMCs. The receptors were sampled from a woman under 30 in good health.

This sequence joins TRBV11-2 and TRBJ2-1, with D perhaps assigned TRBD1 or TRBD2 (5 bases each). The ends were cut back, 5 bases at V and 8 bases at J, with 10 bases in the middle. CDR3 size: 12 residues. In germline, CDR1 is SGHAT, CDR2 FQNNGV. The CDR3 nucleotides are TGTGCCAGCAGCACTCGAGGGGATGAGCAGTTCTTC. Residues: CASSTRGDEQFF.

This chain connects TRBV18 to TRBJ2-5; D is uncertain. CDR3 length equals 16 residues. Germline CDR1 KGHSH, CDR2 LQKENI. V was cut by 3 bases and J by 4 bases, with 18 bases left in between. The CDR3 DNA reads as TGTGCCAGCTCACCCGACATGGTTTTAATATCAGAGACCCAGTACTTC. This encodes CASSPDMVLISETQYF.

This clonotype has only a few counts. This rearrangement joins TRBV9 to TRBJ1-2; no reliable D call. CDR1 is SGDLS and CDR2 is YYNGEE in the germline V gene. V was cut by 4 bases and J by 3 bases, with 16 bases left in between. This CDR3 is 15 amino acids long. The CDR3 DNA reads as TGTGCCAGCAGCACCCTCGGGGAGGGCTACTATGGCTACACCTTC. Its translation is CASSTLGEGYYGYTF.

At least ten counts were recorded for this clonotype. This chain connects TRBV10-3 to TRBJ2-7; no firm D call. Trimming cost V 0 bases and J 3 bases, with 9 bases left between them. The CDR3 sequence is 14 residues long. In germline, CDR1 is ENHRY, CDR2 SYGVKD. The CDR3 here is CAISESGFGYEQYF. CDR3 DNA: TGTGCCATCAGTGAGTCGGGATTCGGCTACGAGCAGTACTTC.

This clonotype was counted a few times. The rearrangement links TRBV3-1 to TRBJ2-2; weak D call: TRBD1 (5 bases). Germline CDR1 and CDR2: LGHDT and YNNKEL (reference sequence). The CDR3 runs to 13 residues. V gave up 1 base and J gave up 6 bases, with 6 bases separating them. The CDR3 region has the DNA TGTGCCAGCAGCCAAGGGGGCCCCGGGGAGCTGTTTTTT. Translated: CASSQGGPGELFF.

In this sample, this clonotype turned up many times. The chain uses TRBV4-1 and TRBJ2-1; D gene ambiguous. The CDR3 contains 12 residues. CDR1 is MGHRA, CDR2 YSYEKL, per germline. V was clipped by 3 bases and J by 10 bases, with 10 bases between them. The CDR3, as DNA: TGCGCCAGCAGCCACTCCCACATGGAGCAGTTCTTC. Its protein is CASSHSHMEQFF.

The chain uses TRBV6-5 and TRBJ2-1; D possibly corresponds to TRBD1 (6 bases). The CDR3 has 13 residues. CDR1 MNHEY and CDR2 SVGAGI come from the germline V gene. V lost 2 bases and J 7 bases, leaving 9 bases between the germline ends. In DNA form, the CDR3 reads TGTGCCAGCAGTTACCGACAGGTTAATGAGCAGTTCTTC. This translates into CASSYRQVNEQFF.

The gene calls are TRBV5-4 and TRBJ2-3; D is ambiguous. V shed 5 bases and J shed 5 bases, with 12 bases lying between them. Germline V lookup: CDR1 SGHNT, CDR2 YYREEE (reference sequence). CDR3 length: 13 amino acids. The DNA for the CDR3 is TGTGCCAGCAGTAGAATTCAAGAAGATACGCAGTATTTT. This gives the protein CASSRIQEDTQYF.

The CDR3 nucleotides read TGCAGTGGCCGCGGAAACGAGCAGTACTTC. Amino acids: CSGRGNEQYF. V gene TRBV20-1 combines with J gene TRBJ2-7; no clear D gene. The CDR3 is 10 amino acids. Trimming took 7 bases from V and 5 from J, leaving 9 bases between them. Germline loops: CDR1 DFQATT, CDR2 SNEGSKA (reference sequence).

There are a few counts of this clonotype. The V and J genes are TRBV3-1 and TRBJ2-1; 7 bases agree with TRBD2. Germline V gives CDR1 LGHDT, CDR2 YNNKEL (reference sequence). CDR3 size: 18 residues. V lost 3 bases, J lost 0 bases, and 11 bases stayed unmatched. The CDR3 sequence is CASSHQAGGGSSYNEQFF. For the CDR3, the DNA is TGTGCCAGCAGCCACCAAGCGGGCGGGGGAAGCTCCTACAATGAGCAGTTCTTC.

This clonotype was seen many times. The chain carries TRBV29-1 and TRBJ2-1, with TRBD2 matching 10 bases. Germline CDR1 reads SQVTM; CDR2 reads ANQGSEA. The length of the CDR3 is 14 residues. Trimming took 4 bases from V and 2 from J; bases not matched to a gene: 2. This chain's CDR3 is CSVGLAGTYNEQFF. The CDR3 DNA reads as TGCAGCGTTGGACTAGCGGGTACCTACAATGAGCAGTTCTTC.

The chain employs TRBV5-1 and TRBJ2-5; D may be TRBD2 (7 bases). Trimming pared 0 bases from V and 3 bases from J, leaving 12 bases between. The CDR3 length is 15 residues. Germline CDR1 SGHRS, CDR2 YFSETQ. The CDR3 reads CASSLGGGGEETQYF. The CDR3 DNA reads TGCGCCAGCAGCTTGGGCGGCGGGGGCGAAGAGACCCAGTACTTC. Complete variable domain (other parts from reference TRBV5-1 and TRBJ2-5): KAGVTQTPRYLIKTRGQQVTLSCSPISGHRSVSWYQQTPGQGLQFLFEYFSETQRNKGNFPGRFSGRQFSNSRSEMNVSTLELGDSALYLCASSLGGGGEETQYFGPGTRLLVL.

V is TRBV29-1 and J is TRBJ2-1; D may be TRBD1 (6 bases). The CDR3 covers 13 residues. Trimming took 6 bases from V and 3 from J, leaving 12 bases between them. Germline V gene data show CDR1 as SQVTM and CDR2 as ANQGSEA. In nucleotides, the CDR3 is TGCAGCGTATTAACAGGGCTCTACAATGAGCAGTTCTTC. It codes for CSVLTGLYNEQFF.

In its sample, this clonotype was seen a few times. J is TRBJ2-1 and V is TRBV11-2; 9 bases fit TRBD1. V trimming: 5 bases; J trimming: 7 bases; junction bases outside the gene matches: 9. The CDR3 spans 15 residues. CDR1 is SGHAT, CDR2 FQNNGV, per germline. As DNA, the CDR3 is TGTGCCAGCAGCACCGGGACAGGGTTTAGGAATGAGCAGTTCTTC. Translating gives CASSTGTGFRNEQFF.

This clonotype has at least ten counts. CDR3 sequence (DNA): TGTGCCATCAGTGACCCGGGACAGGGGGCCTACGAGCAGTACTTC. Translated: CAISDPGQGAYEQYF. V and J are TRBV10-3 and TRBJ2-7; TRBD1 aligns across 11 bases. From germline, CDR1 is ENHRY and CDR2 SYGVKD. J was trimmed by 2 bases and V by 3 bases; bases with no gene match: 3. The length of the CDR3 is 15 residues.

This clonotype was observed at least ten times. This chain joins TRBV7-3 and TRBJ2-3, with 9 bases lining up with TRBD2. The CDR3 runs to 16 residues. CDR1 is SGHTA, CDR2 FQGTGA, per germline. J was trimmed by 0 bases and V by 4 bases; bases with no gene match: 5. In DNA, the CDR3 is TGTGCCAGCAGCTCCTTAGCGGGGGCTAGCACAGATACGCAGTATTTT. This encodes CASSSLAGASTDTQYF.

Ten or more counts support this clonotype. The V call is TRBV10-3, the J call TRBJ2-2; 8 bases map to TRBD2. This CDR3 region has 14 residues. Trimming at V came to 7 bases and at J to 0 bases, leaving 1 base not matched to a gene. Germline loops: CDR1 ENHRY, CDR2 SYGVKD. CDR3 DNA: TGTGCCATCACGGGAGGGGCGAACACCGGGGAGCTGTTTTTT. This gives the protein CAITGGANTGELFF.

Ten or more counts support this clonotype. CDR3 protein: CSTSLHGDIQYF. For the CDR3, the DNA is TGCAGCACATCCCTTCACGGAGACATTCAGTACTTC. This chain uses TRBV29-1 with TRBJ2-4; D is ambiguous. Germline V gives CDR1 SQVTM, CDR2 ANQGSEA. There are 12 residues in the CDR3. Trimming left V 8 bases short and J 8 bases short, with 16 bases between.

The genes are TRBV20-1 and TRBJ2-7, with D unclear. V gave up 4 bases and J gave up 2 bases, with 24 bases separating them. Germline lookup yields CDR1 DFQATT and CDR2 SNEGSKA (reference sequence). The CDR3 is 17 amino acids. For the CDR3, the DNA is TGCAGTGCTAACCGAGAAGGAAGCGCGCGAATCCCCTACGAGCAGTACTTC. Translated, it gives CSANREGSARIPYEQYF.

This clonotype was recorded a few times. The chain uses TRBV20-1 and TRBJ2-4; 7 bases are a match to TRBD1. In germline, CDR1 is DFQATT, CDR2 SNEGSKA (reference sequence). The CDR3 contains 15 residues. V shed 1 base and J 8 bases; nucleotides not matched to a gene: 11. The CDR3 protein is CSARGGTARGDIQYF. CDR3 DNA: TGCAGTGCTAGAGGAGGGACAGCCCGAGGAGACATTCAGTACTTC.

This clonotype was seen repeatedly, ten times or more. This chain links TRBV12-3 or TRBV12-4 with TRBJ1-4; D is uncertain. This CDR3 region has 13 residues. Trimming pared 7 bases from V and 7 bases from J, leaving 13 bases between. The CDR3 region is CASTTFDGEKLFF. Written as DNA, the CDR3 is TGTGCCAGCACAACGTTTGATGGTGAAAAACTGTTTTTT.

This clonotype was recorded a few times. The rearrangement uses TRBV5-1 and TRBJ1-1, with 7 bases fitting TRBD1. V lost 0 bases, J lost 4 bases, and 6 bases stayed unmatched. The V gene's germline CDR1 is SGHRS and CDR2 YFSETQ. CDR3 length: 15 amino acids. The chain's CDR3 is CASSLDGNRGTEAFF. The CDR3 DNA reads as TGCGCCAGCAGCTTGGACGGGAACAGGGGCACTGAAGCTTTCTTT.

In its sample, this clonotype was seen many times. The rearrangement uses TRBV28 and TRBJ1-2, with D perhaps TRBD1 (5 bases). Germline values: CDR1 MDHEN, CDR2 SYDVKM. The germline V and J ends were trimmed by 5 bases and 6 bases, with 13 bases remaining between them. CDR3 size: 13 residues. CDR3 residues: CASSLQGENGYTF. CDR3 nucleotides: TGTGCCAGCAGTCTACAAGGGGAAAATGGCTACACCTTC.

This clonotype has more than one count but fewer than ten. The V and J genes are TRBV6-4 and TRBJ2-1, with D maybe TRBD2 (6 bases). The CDR3 totals 16 residues. Germline V gene lookup returns CDR1 MRHNA and CDR2 SNTAGT. Between the trimmed V and J ends, which lost 0 bases and 5 bases, there was a span of 14 bases. The CDR3 loop is CASSDSESGDDNEQFF. The CDR3 DNA reads as TGTGCCAGCAGTGACTCGGAGTCGGGAGACGACAATGAGCAGTTCTTC.

This clonotype was detected a few times. The chain has TRBV3-1 and TRBJ2-2; no firm D call. With 0 bases removed from V and 8 bases from J, the gap between germline ends came to 13 bases. The CDR3 has 15 amino acids. CDR1 and CDR2 from the germline V gene are LGHDT and YNNKEL (reference sequence). CDR3 bases: TGTGCCAGCAGCCAAGATGGCGGAATAAAAGGGGAGCTGTTTTTT. Protein: CASSQDGGIKGELFF.

The genes are TRBV27 and TRBJ2-1; D remains ambiguous. The ends were cut back, 2 bases at V and 3 bases at J, with 8 bases in the middle. The germline V gene has CDR1 MNHEY and CDR2 SMNVEV (reference sequence). CDR3 length equals 14 residues. The chain's CDR3 is CASSLGDNYNEQFF. In nucleotides, the CDR3 is TGTGCCAGCAGTTTAGGCGACAACTACAATGAGCAGTTCTTC.

This clonotype showed up many times. The chain carries TRBV29-1 and TRBJ1-1; TRBD1 might be the D (6 bases). Germline CDR1 is SQVTM and CDR2 is ANQGSEA. CDR3 length: 13 residues. V was cut by 6 bases and J by 10 bases, with 21 bases left in between. CDR3 nucleotide sequence: TGCAGCGTCGACCGAAACAGGGATCAGGGAGCTTTCTTT. It yields the protein CSVDRNRDQGAFF. Full variable domain (outside the CDR3, taken from reference TRBV29-1 and TRBJ1-1): SAVISQKPSRDICQRGTSLTIQCQVDSQVTMMFWYRQQPGQSLTLIATANQGSEATYESGFVIDKFPISRPNLTFSTLTVSNMSPEDSSIYLCSVDRNRDQGAFFGQGTRLTVV.

The rearrangement joins TRBV12-3 or TRBV12-4 to TRBJ1-1; no reliable D call. The length of the CDR3 is 14 residues. The V gene lost 2 bases and the J gene lost 3 bases, with 10 bases spanning the gap. The CDR3 loop reads CASSLTSGDTEAFF. CDR3 nucleotide sequence: TGTGCCAGCAGTTTAACCTCCGGGGACACTGAAGCTTTCTTT.

At least ten counts were recorded for this clonotype. V is TRBV5-1 and J is TRBJ2-3, with D possibly TRBD2 on 5 matching bases. Trimming took 4 bases from V and 6 from J, leaving 9 bases between them. The CDR3 has 12 residues. Germline V CDR1 and CDR2: SGHRS, YFSETQ. CDR3 sequence (DNA): TGCGCCAGCAGCGTGCCGGGGGATACGCAGTATTTT. Translating gives CASSVPGDTQYF.

This clonotype has a handful of counts. The chain couples TRBV7-2 to TRBJ2-2, with TRBD2 identical over 15 bases. Germline-derived CDR1 and CDR2 are SGHTA and FQGNSA. V lost 5 bases, J lost 7 bases, and 8 bases stayed unmatched. This CDR3 contains 17 residues. Here the CDR3 reads CASSPPGLAGGNGELFF. As DNA, the CDR3 is TGTGCCAGCAGCCCCCCCGGACTAGCGGGAGGGAACGGGGAGCTGTTTTTT.